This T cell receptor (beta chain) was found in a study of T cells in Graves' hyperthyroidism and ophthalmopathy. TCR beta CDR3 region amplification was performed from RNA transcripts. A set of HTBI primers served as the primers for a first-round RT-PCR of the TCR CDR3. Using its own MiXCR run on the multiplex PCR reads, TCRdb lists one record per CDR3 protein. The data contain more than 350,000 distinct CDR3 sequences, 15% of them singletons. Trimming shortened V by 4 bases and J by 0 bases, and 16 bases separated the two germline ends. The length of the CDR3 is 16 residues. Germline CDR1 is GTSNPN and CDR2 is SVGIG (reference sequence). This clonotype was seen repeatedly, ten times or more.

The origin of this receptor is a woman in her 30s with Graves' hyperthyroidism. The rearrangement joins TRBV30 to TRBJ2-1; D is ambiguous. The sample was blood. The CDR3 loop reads CAWTDLRSISYNEQFF. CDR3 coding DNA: TGTGCCTGGACAGACCTTAGATCAATCTCCTACAATGAGCAGTTCTTC.